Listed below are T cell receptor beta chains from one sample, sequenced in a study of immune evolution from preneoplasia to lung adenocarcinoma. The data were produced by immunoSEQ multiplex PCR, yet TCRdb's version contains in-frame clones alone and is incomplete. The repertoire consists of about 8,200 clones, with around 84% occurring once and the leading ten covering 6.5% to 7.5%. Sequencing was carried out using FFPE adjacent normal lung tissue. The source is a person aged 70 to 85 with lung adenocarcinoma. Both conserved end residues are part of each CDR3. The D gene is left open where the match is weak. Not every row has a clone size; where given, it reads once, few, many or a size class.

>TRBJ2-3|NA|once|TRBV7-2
CASSLGSFAFTDTQYF
TGTGCCAGCAGCTTGGGGTCTTTCGCCTTCACAGATACGCAGTATTTT
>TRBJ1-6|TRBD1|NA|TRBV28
CASSEDRGYSPLHF
TGTGCCAGCAGTGAAGACAGGGGTTATTCACCCCTCCACTTT
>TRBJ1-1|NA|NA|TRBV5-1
CASSLDRGLNTEAFF
TGCGCCAGCAGCTTGGATCGGGGATTGAACACTGAAGCTTTCTTT
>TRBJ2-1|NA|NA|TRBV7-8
CASSLSSGSYGWNEQFF
TGTGCCAGCAGCTTATCCTCCGGGAGTTATGGGTGGAATGAGCAGTTCTTC
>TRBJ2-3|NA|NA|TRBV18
CASSPTRTDTQYF
TGTGCCAGCTCACCAACCAGGACAGATACGCAGTATTTT
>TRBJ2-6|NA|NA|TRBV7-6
CASSLAQGTRGGANVLTF
TGTGCCAGCAGCTTAGCGCAGGGCACCCGGGGAGGGGCCAACGTCCTGACTTTC
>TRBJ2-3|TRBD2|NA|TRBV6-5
CASSPRTSSTQYF
TGTGCCAGCAGTCCCCGGACTAGTTCGACGCAGTATTTT
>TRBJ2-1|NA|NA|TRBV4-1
CASSQGLGQGYNEQFF
TGCGCCAGCAGCCAAGGTCTAGGCCAGGGGTACAATGAGCAGTTCTTC
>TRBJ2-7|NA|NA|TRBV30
CAWSQDNNEQYF
TGTGCCTGGAGTCAGGACAACAACGAGCAGTACTTC
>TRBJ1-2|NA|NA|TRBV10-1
CASSEGANYGYTF
TGCGCCAGCAGTGAGGGTGCTAACTATGGCTACACCTTC
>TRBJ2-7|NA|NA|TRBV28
CASSLGTTTYEQYF
TGTGCCAGCAGTCTCGGGACAACCACCTACGAGCAGTACTTC
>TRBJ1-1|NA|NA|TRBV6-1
CAGQLLAGTEAFF
TGTGCCGGCCAACTCTTGGCGGGCACTGAAGCTTTCTTT
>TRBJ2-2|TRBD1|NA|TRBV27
CASSRDRPNTGELFF
TGTGCCAGCAGTAGGGACAGGCCGAACACCGGGGAGCTGTTTTTT
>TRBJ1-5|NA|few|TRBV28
CASSLGQPNQPQHF
TGTGCCAGCAGTCTGGGACAACCAAATCAGCCCCAGCATTTT
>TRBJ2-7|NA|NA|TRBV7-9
CASSRPGAGDSIYEQYF
TGTGCCAGCAGCCGCCCCGGGGCAGGCGACTCAATCTACGAGCAGTACTTC
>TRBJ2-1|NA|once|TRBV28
CASSLQRHNEQFF
TGTGCCAGCAGTTTGCAGAGACACAATGAGCAGTTCTTC
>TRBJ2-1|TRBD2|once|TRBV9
CASSSLAGDYNEQFF
TGTGCCAGCAGCTCACTAGCGGGAGACTACAATGAGCAGTTCTTC
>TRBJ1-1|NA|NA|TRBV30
CAWSRDPGTFF
TGTGCCTGGAGCCGAGACCCCGGAACTTTCTTT
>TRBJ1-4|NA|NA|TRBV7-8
CASSFTRTEGKLFF
TGTGCCAGCAGCTTTACGCGTACTGAGGGAAAACTGTTTTTT
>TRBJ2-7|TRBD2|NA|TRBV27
CASSISRLAASYEQYF
TGTGCCAGCAGTATCAGCCGACTAGCGGCCTCCTACGAGCAGTACTTC
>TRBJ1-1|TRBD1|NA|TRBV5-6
CASSLGTGGAEAFF
TGTGCCAGCAGCCTCGGGACAGGGGGAGCTGAAGCTTTCTTT
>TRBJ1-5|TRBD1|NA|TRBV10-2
CASSESAGGNSNQPQHF
TGCGCCAGCAGTGAGTCGGCAGGGGGCAATAGCAATCAGCCCCAGCATTTT
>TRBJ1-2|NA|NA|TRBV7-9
CASRPSPNYGYTF
TGTGCCAGCAGACCCAGCCCTAACTATGGCTACACCTTC
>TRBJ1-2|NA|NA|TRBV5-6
CASSFVQPNQGYTF
TGTGCCAGCAGCTTTGTGCAGCCTAACCAGGGCTACACCTTC
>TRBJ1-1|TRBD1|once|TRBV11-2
CASSLGQGNTEAFF
TGTGCCAGCAGCTTGGGACAGGGGAACACTGAAGCTTTCTTT
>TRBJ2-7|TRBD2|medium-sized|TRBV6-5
CASSRSGGSSYEQYF
TGTGCCAGCAGTCGTAGCGGGGGAAGCTCCTACGAGCAGTACTTC
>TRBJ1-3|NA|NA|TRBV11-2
CASSLGGYSGNTIYF
TGTGCCAGCAGCTTAGGGGGGTACTCTGGAAACACCATATATTTT
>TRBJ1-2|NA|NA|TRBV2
CASLRGDFYGYTF
TGTGCCAGCTTACGCGGCGATTTCTATGGCTACACCTTC
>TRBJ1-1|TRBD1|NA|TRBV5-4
CASSSPTGGLMSTEAFF
TGTGCCAGCAGCTCCCCCACAGGGGGCCTTATGAGCACTGAAGCTTTCTTT
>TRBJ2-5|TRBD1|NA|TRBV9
CASSANRGVRETQYF
TGTGCCAGCAGCGCTAACAGGGGTGTGCGAGAGACCCAGTACTTC
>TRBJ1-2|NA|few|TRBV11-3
CASGRGGYTF
TGTGCCAGCGGGCGCGGAGGCTACACCTTC
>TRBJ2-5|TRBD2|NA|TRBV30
CAWTSGTDQETQYF
TGTGCCTGGACTAGCGGGACGGATCAAGAGACCCAGTACTTC
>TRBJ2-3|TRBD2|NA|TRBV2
CARGTSGLDTQYF
TGTGCCAGGGGGACTAGCGGGTTAGATACGCAGTATTTT
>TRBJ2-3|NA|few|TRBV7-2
CASSLSGSTDTQYF
TGTGCCAGCAGCTTATCGGGCAGCACAGATACGCAGTATTTT
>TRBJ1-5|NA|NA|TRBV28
CASSLSPLGVGPQHF
TGTGCCAGCAGTTTATCCCCATTAGGGGTTGGGCCCCAGCATTTT
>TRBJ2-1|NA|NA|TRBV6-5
CASSYSRERLQFF
TGTGCCAGCAGTTACTCGAGAGAGAGATTGCAGTTCTTC
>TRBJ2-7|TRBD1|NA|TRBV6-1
CASTLRQGSYEQYF
TGTGCCAGCACCCTCAGACAGGGTTCCTACGAGCAGTACTTC
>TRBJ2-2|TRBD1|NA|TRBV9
CASSLSGGAGGELFF
TGTGCCAGCAGCTTATCAGGGGGCGCAGGCGGGGAGCTGTTTTTT
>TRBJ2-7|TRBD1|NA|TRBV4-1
CASSHSGTGAYEQYF
TGCGCCAGCAGCCACTCCGGGACAGGGGCCTACGAGCAGTACTTC
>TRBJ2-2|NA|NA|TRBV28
CASSLSGAAGELFF
TGTGCCAGCAGTTTGTCAGGGGCTGCCGGGGAGCTGTTTTTT
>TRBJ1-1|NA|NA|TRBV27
CASSLSRGEQRAFF
TGTGCCAGCAGTTTATCGAGGGGGGAGCAGAGAGCTTTCTTT
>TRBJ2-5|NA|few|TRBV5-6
CASSLGTQNKYF
TGTGCCAGCAGCTTGGGGACTCAAAATAAGTACTTC
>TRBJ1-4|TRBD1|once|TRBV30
CAWSPRGQGSQAKLFF
TGTGCCTGGAGTCCTAGGGGACAGGGAAGTCAAGCAAAACTGTTTTTT
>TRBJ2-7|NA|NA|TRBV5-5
CASSFLPSVTEQYF
TGTGCCAGCAGCTTTCTGCCCAGCGTGACCGAGCAGTACTTC
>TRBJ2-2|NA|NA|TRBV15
CATSRVWAAGELFF
TGTGCCACCAGCAGAGTATGGGCCGCCGGGGAGCTGTTTTTT
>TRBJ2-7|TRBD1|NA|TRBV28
CASSTPGQGYEQYF
TGTGCCAGCAGCACCCCGGGACAGGGCTACGAGCAGTACTTC
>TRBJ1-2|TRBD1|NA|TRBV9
CASSAGGQGTSRGYTF
TGTGCCAGCAGCGCCGGAGGACAGGGGACCTCCCGTGGCTACACCTTC
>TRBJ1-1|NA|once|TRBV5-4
CASSYGAGAWTEAFF
TGTGCCAGCAGCTATGGGGCAGGGGCTTGGACTGAAGCTTTCTTT
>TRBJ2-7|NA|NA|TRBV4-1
CASSQDPPPAGVGEQYF
TGCGCCAGCAGCCAAGATCCACCCCCGGCAGGAGTAGGGGAGCAGTACTTC
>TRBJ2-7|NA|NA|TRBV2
CASGLNPTYEQYF
TGTGCCAGCGGTTTAAATCCCACCTACGAGCAGTACTTC
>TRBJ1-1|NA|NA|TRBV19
CASSMDLENTEAFF
TGTGCCAGTAGCATGGACCTAGAGAACACTGAAGCTTTCTTT
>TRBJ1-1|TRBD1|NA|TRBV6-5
CASRPGQGGTKAFF
TGTGCCAGCAGGCCGGGACAGGGGGGGACTAAAGCTTTCTTT
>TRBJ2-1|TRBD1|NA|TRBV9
CASSVYGQGDNEQFF
TGTGCCAGCAGCGTATATGGACAGGGCGACAATGAGCAGTTCTTC
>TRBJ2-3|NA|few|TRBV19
CASSAEGDTQYF
TGTGCCAGTAGTGCTGAGGGTGATACGCAGTATTTT
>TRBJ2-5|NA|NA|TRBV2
CASSETAFGETQYF
TGTGCCAGCAGTGAAACGGCATTTGGCGAGACCCAGTACTTC